Sequencing of this TCR beta chain was carried out in a study of T cell changes during pregnancy in multiple sclerosis. This CDR3 region has 13 residues. Germline V gene lookup returns CDR1 MNHEY and CDR2 SVGAGI. Trimming removed 4 bases at V and 2 bases at J, with 9 bases between. Libraries were prepared by immunoSEQ multiplex PCR; TCRdb keeps only in-frame clonotypes and omits some of them. The sample yields about 70,000 clones, approximately 94% seen once. The gene calls are TRBV6-5 and TRBJ2-7; possible D gene TRBD1, 5 bases. The source of this sequence is a female donor with multiple sclerosis, enrolled in a pregnancy study. Sequenced here: peripheral blood, sampled in the third trimester of pregnancy. Written as DNA, the CDR3 is TGTGCCAGCAGTTTTCCAGGGACCTACGAGCAGTACTTC. It codes for CASSFPGTYEQYF.